This TCR beta chain originates from a study of CD8 T cells in cerebrospinal fluid in Alzheimer's disease. Profiling of CSF cells used 10X single-cell V(D)J plus 5' expression. TCRdb re-called the 10x single-cell sequencing reads, yielding one record per CDR3 amino acid sequence without DNA. The sample data list hundreds of distinct CDR3 sequences. Points from the study as a whole: In mild cognitive impairment or Alzheimer's disease, the biggest CSF clone made up more TCRs than in controls. EBV-specific TCRs in cerebrospinal fluid reportedly do not establish a causal EBV–Alzheimer's link.

This clonotype is called large based on its frequency. Its target is unknown. Germline V gives CDR1 ENHRY, CDR2 SYGVKD. This CDR3 has 14 residues. This receptor was identified in a human donor with Alzheimer's disease. The sequenced material came from cerebrospinal fluid. This chain links TRBV10-3 with TRBJ2-7; checking the TCRdb D call of TRBD1 is not possible without DNA. CDR3 region: CAISENRGIYEQYF.